A single sample gave rise to the 25 T cell receptor beta chains below, sequenced in a study of cytomegalovirus exposure and HLA in healthy donors. This table comes from immunoSEQ multiplex PCR, and its TCRdb copy is limited to in-frame clones, with some not included. The sample has 150,000 to 200,000 clones, about 81% seen once. The sample comprised PBMCs. These receptors were collected from a woman in her 30s in good health and CMV-seronegative.

The genes are TRBV5-1 and TRBJ2-5; TRBD2 is a possible D gene (5 bases). The CDR3 has 13 amino acids. The germline CDR1 and CDR2 sequences are SGHRS and YFSETQ. Trimming left V 4 bases short and J 3 bases short, with 10 bases between. CDR3 loop: CASSEPGKETQYF. The CDR3 DNA reads as TGCGCCAGCAGCGAACCCGGGAAAGAGACCCAGTACTTC.

The CDR3 nucleotides read TGTGCCAGCAGAGGACTAGCGGGAGCCTTGAGCTCCTACGAGCAGTACTTC. This translates into CASRGLAGALSSYEQYF. This sequence joins TRBV27 and TRBJ2-7; 13 nucleotides match TRBD2. Per the germline V gene, CDR1 is MNHEY and CDR2 is SMNVEV (reference sequence). V lost 6 bases, J lost 0 bases, and 8 bases stayed unmatched. CDR3 length: 17 amino acids.

The chain is built from TRBV5-1 and TRBJ2-3; unclear D gene. V was cut by 0 bases and J by 1 base, with 6 bases left in between. Germline V CDR1 and CDR2: SGHRS, YFSETQ. The CDR3 runs 14 residues. In nucleotides, the CDR3 is TGCGCCAGCAGCTTGGCGTCCCGCACAGATACGCAGTATTTT. Protein sequence: CASSLASRTDTQYF.

V gene TRBV5-1 combines with J gene TRBJ2-3; 15 bases are a match to TRBD2. V was pared by 4 bases and J by 3 bases, with 6 bases of the junction left unmatched. The CDR3 spans 17 residues. Germline-derived CDR1 and CDR2 are SGHRS and YFSETQ. The CDR3 loop reads CASSLTGTSGRTDTQYF. As DNA, the CDR3 is TGCGCCAGCAGCCTTACCGGGACTAGCGGGAGGACAGATACGCAGTATTTT.

The CDR3 loop reads CASSTWGGNTF. The CDR3 DNA sequence: TGTGCCAGCAGTACCTGGGGGGGGAACACCTTC. The rearrangement joins TRBV2 to TRBJ1-2, with D perhaps TRBD1 (5 bases). The CDR3 is 11 residues long. Trimming removed 5 bases at V and 12 bases at J, with 13 bases between. Germline CDR1 SNHLY, CDR2 FYNNEI.

The chain recombines TRBV5-1 with TRBJ2-7; D is unclear. V lost 0 bases and J 0 bases, leaving 7 bases between the germline ends. The CDR3 consists of 14 residues. Germline V gene sequence: CDR1 SGHRS, CDR2 YFSETQ. The CDR3 nucleotides read TGCGCCAGCAGCTTGGTTCCGGGCTCCTACGAGCAGTACTTC. Translating gives CASSLVPGSYEQYF.

This chain links TRBV27 with TRBJ1-4, with a tentative D call TRBD1 (5 bases). Per the germline V gene, CDR1 is MNHEY and CDR2 is SMNVEV (reference sequence). V lost 6 bases and J lost 3, with 14 bases in between. This CDR3 has 15 residues. CDR3 sequence (DNA): TGTGCCAGCAGAGGGCCGGGGGAATCTAATGAAAAACTGTTTTTT. Protein: CASRGPGESNEKLFF.

The chain couples TRBV7-2 to TRBJ2-7; D gene unclear. The CDR3 runs 14 residues. V dropped 5 bases and J dropped 5 bases, with 16 bases sitting between them. Germline V lookup: CDR1 SGHTA, CDR2 FQGNSA. CDR3 coding DNA: TGTGCCAGCAGCACCTACCTAGGTCTCGACGAGCAGTACTTC. Amino acids: CASSTYLGLDEQYF.

The chain combines TRBV29-1 with TRBJ1-2; D is perhaps TRBD1 (6 bases). CDR3 length equals 14 residues. CDR1 and CDR2 (germline): SQVTM, ANQGSEA. The germline V and J ends were trimmed by 6 bases and 2 bases, with 16 bases remaining between them. Here the CDR3 reads CSVAGGGRNYGYTF. CDR3 in DNA: TGCAGCGTCGCCGGGGGGGGCAGGAACTATGGCTACACCTTC.

This clone was counted only a few times. The V call is TRBV9, the J call TRBJ1-2; weak D call: TRBD1 (6 bases). Germline V gives CDR1 SGDLS, CDR2 YYNGEE. The CDR3 extends over 14 amino acids. With 3 bases removed from V and 4 bases from J, the gap between germline ends came to 13 bases. DNA of the CDR3: TGTGCCAGCAGCGACTCGACAGGCCTCTATGGCTACACCTTC. Its translation is CASSDSTGLYGYTF.

V and J are TRBV19 and TRBJ1-6; 10 bases align to TRBD1. Losses at the gene ends were 2 bases for V and 8 bases for J; bases not matched to a gene: 3. Germline CDR1 and CDR2: LNHDA and SQIVND (reference sequence). The CDR3 spans 15 residues. The CDR3 nucleotides are TGTGCCAGTAGTATATCGGACAGGGGGTATTCACCCCTCCACTTT. Translating gives CASSISDRGYSPLHF.

The CDR3 protein is CASSTSGRLSYNEQFF. CDR3 bases: TGTGCCAGTAGCACTAGCGGGAGACTCTCCTACAATGAGCAGTTCTTC. V is TRBV19 and J is TRBJ2-1, with TRBD2 matching 11 bases. J was trimmed by 0 bases and V by 6 bases; bases with no gene match: 4. The CDR3 is 16 residues long. CDR1 LNHDA and CDR2 SQIVND come from the germline V gene (reference sequence).

The V call is TRBV5-1, the J call TRBJ2-3; 14 nucleotides agree with TRBD2. Germline loops: CDR1 SGHRS, CDR2 YFSETQ. Trimming cost V 4 bases and J 2 bases; bases outside gene matches: 6. The CDR3 totals 17 residues. The CDR3 here is CASSPRLAGGVTDTQYF. The CDR3 DNA is TGCGCCAGCAGCCCCAGACTAGCGGGAGGGGTCACAGATACGCAGTATTTT. Supplemented by reference TRBV5-1 and TRBJ2-3, the full variable domain reads KAGVTQTPRYLIKTRGQQVTLSCSPISGHRSVSWYQQTPGQGLQFLFEYFSETQRNKGNFPGRFSGRQFSNSRSEMNVSTLELGDSALYLCASSPRLAGGVTDTQYFGPGTRLTVL.

CDR3 coding DNA: TGCGCCAGCAGCTTTCTGGGGGCCTCCTACGAGCAGTACTTC. It encodes CASSFLGASYEQYF. The genes are TRBV5-1 and TRBJ2-7, with a possible D match to TRBD1 (6 bases). This CDR3 spans 14 amino acids. V was pared by 2 bases and J by 0 bases, with 9 bases between. The germline V gene encodes CDR1 SGHRS and CDR2 YFSETQ. The full variable domain, in which reference TRBV5-1 and TRBJ2-7 provide the parts outside the CDR3, is KAGVTQTPRYLIKTRGQQVTLSCSPISGHRSVSWYQQTPGQGLQFLFEYFSETQRNKGNFPGRFSGRQFSNSRSEMNVSTLELGDSALYLCASSFLGASYEQYFGPGTRLTVT.

This sequence joins TRBV5-4 and TRBJ2-7; D unresolved. Germline V lookup: CDR1 SGHNT, CDR2 YYREEE (reference sequence). The CDR3 has 13 residues. The ends were cut back, 0 bases at V and 2 bases at J, with 6 bases in the middle. The CDR3 spells CASSLAQTYEQYF. In DNA form, the CDR3 reads TGTGCCAGCAGCTTGGCCCAGACCTACGAGCAGTACTTC.

This sequence joins TRBV5-1 and TRBJ2-1; 10 bases fit TRBD2. Germline V lookup: CDR1 SGHRS, CDR2 YFSETQ. The CDR3 loop spans 15 amino acids. With 2 bases clipped from V and 3 bases from J, the junction kept 2 bases outside the gene matches. CDR3 sequence (DNA): TGCGCCAGCAGCTTCTCTAGCGGGGGCTACAATGAGCAGTTCTTC. Its protein product is CASSFSSGGYNEQFF.

The chain employs TRBV29-1 and TRBJ1-2, with D possibly being TRBD1 (6 bases). V was cut by 4 bases and J by 8 bases, with 11 bases left in between. The CDR3 has 11 amino acids. Germline V CDR1 and CDR2: SQVTM, ANQGSEA. The CDR3 sequence: CSVGPGDGYTF. CDR3 DNA sequence: TGCAGCGTTGGTCCAGGGGACGGCTACACCTTC.

The chain links TRBV5-4 to TRBJ1-2; D call uncertain. The V end was cut by 0 bases, the J end by 4 bases, with 13 bases between. The CDR3 has 15 amino acids. Looked up from germline, CDR1 is SGHNT and CDR2 is YYREEE (reference sequence). CDR3 in DNA: TGTGCCAGCAGCTTGGAGCAGGAGGTGATCTATGGCTACACCTTC. It specifies CASSLEQEVIYGYTF.

This clone was observed a handful of times. The rearrangement joins TRBV6-5 to TRBJ1-1; weak D call: TRBD1 (5 bases). The CDR3 covers 15 residues. Germline V CDR1 and CDR2: MNHEY, SVGAGI. The V gene lost 3 bases and the J gene lost 4 bases, with 15 bases spanning the gap. The CDR3 DNA follows: TGTGCCAGCAGTTATTATCCCTTAAGGGGCACTGAAGCTTTCTTT. This translates into CASSYYPLRGTEAFF.

The chain has TRBV6-5 and TRBJ2-7; 9 nucleotides agree with TRBD1. The ends lost 6 bases at V and 5 bases at J; junction bases unmatched: 5. CDR3 length: 13 amino acids. Germline assignment: CDR1 MNHEY and CDR2 SVGAGI. CDR3 in DNA: TGTGCCAGCAGCGGACAGGGGTCCCACGAGCAGTACTTC. It encodes CASSGQGSHEQYF.

CDR3 coding DNA: TGTGCCGTCGGGCCAGGGGGTAATCAGCCCCAGCATTTT. It specifies CAVGPGGNQPQHF. V is TRBV6-5 and J is TRBJ1-5; 7 bases fit TRBD1. The CDR3 runs 13 residues. J gave up 4 bases and V 11 bases, and 8 bases lay outside the gene matches. Germline values: CDR1 MNHEY, CDR2 SVGAGI.

This clone was seen only a few times. The rearrangement links TRBV4-1 to TRBJ2-1, with TRBD2 identical over 9 bases. The ends lost 5 bases at V and 7 bases at J; junction bases unmatched: 18. Per germline, CDR1 MGHRA and CDR2 YSYEKL. The CDR3 is 18 residues long. CDR3 in amino acids: CASSSTRAGGPRWNEQFF. The CDR3 DNA is TGCGCCAGCAGCTCTACCCGGGCGGGGGGGCCGAGGTGGAATGAGCAGTTCTTC.

This clone was counted once. The rearrangement links TRBV28 to TRBJ1-1; D remains ambiguous. The CDR3 extends over 14 amino acids. Germline CDR1 and CDR2: MDHEN and SYDVKM. V was shortened by 3 bases and J by 7 bases, with 15 bases between the two germline ends. CDR3 in amino acids: CASSLEARINEAFF. DNA for the CDR3: TGTGCCAGCAGTTTGGAGGCCCGGATTAATGAAGCTTTCTTT.

The chain uses TRBV7-9 and TRBJ1-2, with 8 bases fitting TRBD1. J was trimmed by 6 bases and V by 2 bases; bases with no gene match: 5. Germline V CDR1 and CDR2: SEHNR, FQNEAQ (reference sequence). The CDR3 is 14 residues long. The CDR3, as DNA: TGTGCCAGCAGCTTATATACAGGGGGAAATGGCTACACCTTC. This encodes CASSLYTGGNGYTF. The full variable domain, its missing parts supplied by reference TRBV7-9 and TRBJ1-2, is DTGVSQNPRHKITKRGQNVTFRCDPISEHNRLYWYRQTLGQGPEFLTYFQNEAQLEKSRLLSDRFSAERPKGSFSTLEIQRTEQGDSAMYLCASSLYTGGNGYTFGSGTRLTVV.

V is TRBV5-6 and J is TRBJ1-1; D unresolved. Germline CDR1 and CDR2: SGHDT and YYEEEE. This CDR3 has 16 residues. Trimming removed 0 bases at V and 6 bases at J, with 18 bases between. The CDR3 spells CASSLESGRMVPEAFF. The CDR3 nucleotides are TGTGCCAGCAGCTTGGAATCGGGGAGGATGGTTCCTGAAGCTTTCTTT.